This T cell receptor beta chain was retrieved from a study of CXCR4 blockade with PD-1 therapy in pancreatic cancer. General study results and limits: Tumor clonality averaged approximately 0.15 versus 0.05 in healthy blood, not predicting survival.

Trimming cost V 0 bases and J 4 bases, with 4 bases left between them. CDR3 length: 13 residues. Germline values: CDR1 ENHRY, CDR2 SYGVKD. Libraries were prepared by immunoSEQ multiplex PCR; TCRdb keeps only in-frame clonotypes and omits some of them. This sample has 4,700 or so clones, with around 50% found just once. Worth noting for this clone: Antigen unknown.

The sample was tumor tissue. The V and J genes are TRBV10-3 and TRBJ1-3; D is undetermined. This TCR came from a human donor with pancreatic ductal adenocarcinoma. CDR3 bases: TGTGCCATCAGTGAGTCGACCGGAAACACCATATATTTT. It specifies CAISESTGNTIYF.